A single sample is the source of the 28 T cell receptor beta chains below, sequenced in a study of PD-1 blockade in classical Hodgkin lymphoma. Time point reported: newly diagnosed, previously untreated cHL patient sample. Magnetic negative selection of thawed PBMCs was the method by which CD4+ T cells were purified. Produced via immunoSEQ multiplex PCR; TCRdb's table is partial and in-frame only. The sample contains about 30,000 clones, around 89% of which appear only once. The sample taken for sequencing was CD4+ T cells from blood. The source is a human donor with classical Hodgkin lymphoma.

The chain carries TRBV9 and TRBJ2-7, with D possibly being TRBD1 or TRBD2 (5 bases each). V was clipped by 0 bases and J by 0 bases, with 22 bases between them. Germline V CDR1 and CDR2: SGDLS, YYNGEE. CDR3 length: 19 amino acids. The CDR3 nucleotides read TGTGCCAGCAGCGTAGGTGTTTCGGGGCCAGGCACGAGCTCCTACGAGCAGTACTTC. Translated, it gives CASSVGVSGPGTSSYEQYF. Using reference TRBV9 and TRBJ2-7 for the parts outside the CDR3, the full variable domain is DSGVTQTPKHLITATGQRVTLRCSPRSGDLSVYWYQQSLDQGLQFLIQYYNGEERAKGNILERFSAQQFPDLHSELNLSSLELGDSALYFCASSVGVSGPGTSSYEQYFGPGTRLTVT.

This chain links TRBV7-2 with TRBJ2-7, with 7 bases fitting TRBD2. Germline CDR1 and CDR2: SGHTA and FQGNSA. The CDR3 length is 13 residues. Germline trimming cut 2 bases from V and 10 bases from J; bases unmatched to any gene: 8. The CDR3 sequence: CASSLTDGRRQYF. CDR3 nucleotide sequence: TGTGCCAGCAGCTTAACGGACGGGAGGAGACAGTACTTC.

The chain carries TRBV6-5 and TRBJ1-4; tentative D call: TRBD1 (5 bases). V gave up 2 bases and J gave up 8 bases, with 9 bases separating them. The CDR3 length is 13 residues. Germline-derived CDR1 and CDR2 are MNHEY and SVGAGI. The CDR3, as DNA: TGTGCCAGCAGTTACAGGGGAGGGGAAAAACTGTTTTTT. Translation: CASSYRGGEKLFF.

V usage is TRBV2 and J usage is TRBJ1-1; D perhaps matches TRBD1 (6 bases). The CDR3 covers 14 residues. Trimming cost V 4 bases and J 1 base, with 10 bases left between them. Germline CDR1 SNHLY, CDR2 FYNNEI. The DNA for the CDR3 is TGTGCCAGCAGTGGGGAAGGGGGGAACACTGAAGCTTTCTTT. Translated, it gives CASSGEGGNTEAFF.

This clone has just one count. The V call is TRBV19, the J call TRBJ1-4; 8 nucleotides align to TRBD1. Per germline, CDR1 LNHDA and CDR2 SQIVND (reference sequence). This CDR3 has 15 amino acids. V trimming: 6 bases; J trimming: 8 bases; junction bases outside the gene matches: 11. CDR3 DNA sequence: TGTGCCAGTAGAATCGACAGGGGATCTCGGGAAAAACTGTTTTTT. Amino acids: CASRIDRGSREKLFF. Together with reference TRBV19 and TRBJ1-4, the CDR3 gives the full variable domain: DGGITQSPKYLFRKEGQNVTLSCEQNLNHDAMYWYRQDPGQGLRLIYYSQIVNDFQKGDIAEGYSVSREKKESFPLTVTSAQKNPTAFYLCASRIDRGSREKLFFGSGTQLSVL.

The V call is TRBV7-2, the J call TRBJ2-1, with D maybe TRBD2 (6 bases). Between the trimmed V and J ends, which lost 4 bases and 9 bases, there was a span of 16 bases. Looked up from germline, CDR1 is SGHTA and CDR2 is FQGNSA. The CDR3 extends over 14 amino acids. CDR3 DNA: TGTGCCAGCAGCTCGACGCGGGAATCAGGTGAGCAGTTCTTC. Translated, it gives CASSSTRESGEQFF.

This sequence joins TRBV5-4 and TRBJ2-2; TRBD1 aligns across 7 bases. The junction had 4 bases not matched to a gene; V was cut back by 1 base and J by 4 bases. This CDR3 region has 15 residues. CDR1 and CDR2 (germline): SGHNT, YYREEE (reference sequence). In DNA, the CDR3 is TGTGCCAGCAGCTTGACAGGGGTCTCCACCGGGGAGCTGTTTTTT. Translating gives CASSLTGVSTGELFF.

The rearrangement links TRBV6-5 to TRBJ1-2; 7 nucleotides line up with TRBD1. The CDR3 contains 14 residues. V gave up 4 bases and J gave up 7 bases; unmatched junction bases: 9. The V gene's germline CDR1 is MNHEY and CDR2 SVGAGI. The DNA for the CDR3 is TGTGCCAGCAGTTTACGGCGGACAGGAGGTGGCTACACCTTC. It specifies CASSLRRTGGGYTF.

V is TRBV19 and J is TRBJ1-4; a possible D gene is TRBD1 (6 bases). The V end was cut by 5 bases, the J end by 8 bases, with 18 bases between. Germline CDR1 is LNHDA and CDR2 is SQIVND (reference sequence). The CDR3 runs 15 residues. The CDR3 is CASSPTRGGREKLFF. The CDR3 DNA reads TGTGCCAGTAGTCCTACGAGGGGGGGAAGAGAAAAACTGTTTTTT.

CDR3 sequence: CATSREVTLSTDTQYF. The CDR3 nucleotides are TGTGCCACCAGCAGAGAGGTAACGCTTAGCACAGATACGCAGTATTTT. V gene TRBV15 combines with J gene TRBJ2-3; no clear D gene. The V and J ends lost 0 bases and 0 bases respectively, with 10 bases between them. CDR3 length: 16 amino acids. From germline, CDR1 is LNHNV and CDR2 YYDKDF (reference sequence).

The chain links TRBV19 to TRBJ2-7, with TRBD2 identical over 7 bases. The junction had 8 bases not matched to a gene; V was cut back by 5 bases and J by 1 base. This CDR3 comprises 15 residues. Germline V gene lookup returns CDR1 LNHDA and CDR2 SQIVND (reference sequence). This CDR3 reads CASSSPSGTSYEQYF. The CDR3 bases are TGTGCCAGTAGTTCCCCGAGCGGGACGTCCTACGAGCAGTACTTC.

This clone has more than one count but fewer than ten. The J gene is TRBJ1-5, the V gene TRBV27; 7 positions match TRBD1. In germline, CDR1 is MNHEY, CDR2 SMNVEV (reference sequence). There are 15 residues in the CDR3. With V trimmed by 2 bases and J by 4 bases, 5 bases remained unmatched. This CDR3 reads CASSLVGQRNQPQHF. Here the CDR3 DNA reads TGTGCCAGCAGTTTAGTGGGACAGAGAAATCAGCCCCAGCATTTT.

This clone came up once. The rearrangement uses TRBV7-6 and TRBJ2-7; D gene ambiguous. This CDR3 region has 13 residues. Germline values: CDR1 SGHVS, CDR2 FNYEAQ. V lost 0 bases and J 6 bases, leaving 9 bases between the germline ends. The CDR3 DNA is TGTGCCAGCAGCTTAGCGGGTAGATCCGAGCAGTACTTC. Protein: CASSLAGRSEQYF.

V is TRBV6-6 and J is TRBJ1-2; 9 bases fit TRBD1. The CDR3 has 16 residues. V was clipped by 1 base and J by 4 bases; unmatched bases: 7. Germline values: CDR1 MNHNY, CDR2 SVGAGI (reference sequence). CDR3 protein: CASSYLSGTGSYGYTF. CDR3 DNA: TGTGCCAGCAGTTACTTATCCGGGACAGGGAGCTATGGCTACACCTTC.

CDR3 region: CASSDSGGSTEAFF. In DNA form, the CDR3 reads TGCGCCAGCAGTGACTCAGGAGGGTCCACTGAAGCTTTCTTT. This chain uses TRBV10-2 with TRBJ1-1; D is uncertain. The CDR3 totals 14 residues. The V gene's germline CDR1 is WSHSY and CDR2 SAAADI. The V end was cut by 3 bases, the J end by 4 bases, with 12 bases between.

The chain links TRBV27 to TRBJ2-2; D is possibly TRBD2 (6 bases). V lost 3 bases, J lost 3 bases, and 8 bases lay in between. Germline V lookup: CDR1 MNHEY, CDR2 SMNVEV (reference sequence). CDR3 size: 14 residues. The CDR3 nucleotides read TGTGCCAGCAGTTTGGTAGCGGACACCGGGGAGCTGTTTTTT. The encoded protein is CASSLVADTGELFF.

CDR3 loop: CASSVGVGVGQETQYF. For the CDR3, the DNA is TGTGCCAGCAGCGTAGGCGTCGGGGTCGGCCAAGAGACCCAGTACTTC. The chain is built from TRBV9 and TRBJ2-5; weak D call: TRBD2 (5 bases). With 0 bases removed from V and 1 base from J, the gap between germline ends came to 13 bases. CDR3 size: 16 residues. CDR1 and CDR2 (germline): SGDLS, YYNGEE.

The V gene is TRBV6-5, the J gene TRBJ1-1; 9 positions agree with TRBD1. Germline V gives CDR1 MNHEY, CDR2 SVGAGI. V was pared by 6 bases and J by 1 base, with 3 bases of the junction left unmatched. The CDR3 consists of 14 residues. The CDR3 reads CASRRTGENTEAFF. DNA of the CDR3: TGTGCCAGCAGGCGGACAGGGGAGAACACTGAAGCTTTCTTT.

This clone was recorded a few times. The V gene is TRBV27, the J gene TRBJ1-2; 8 bases agree with TRBD1. The J segment lost 2 bases and the V segment lost 9 bases, leaving 11 bases of the junction unmatched. Germline V gene data show CDR1 as MNHEY and CDR2 as SMNVEV (reference sequence). The CDR3 spans 15 residues. CDR3 nucleotides: TGTGCCAGTGCCGCCGGACAGGGTTGGAACTATGGCTACACCTTC. Residues: CASAAGQGWNYGYTF.

This sequence joins TRBV19 and TRBJ1-1; D not resolved. V lost 8 bases, J lost 5 bases, and 15 bases lay in between. The CDR3 is 13 amino acids. Germline V gives CDR1 LNHDA, CDR2 SQIVND (reference sequence). The DNA for the CDR3 is TGTGCCAGTGACCGCGGGTGGGAGACTGAAGCTTTCTTT. As protein: CASDRGWETEAFF.

The chain couples TRBV11-3 to TRBJ2-7, with D possibly being TRBD1 (6 bases). This CDR3 comprises 14 residues. The germline V gene has CDR1 SGHNT and CDR2 YENEEA. The ends were cut back, 3 bases at V and 3 bases at J, with 12 bases in the middle. Here the CDR3 reads CASSFQGGNYEQYV. The DNA for the CDR3 is TGTGCCAGCAGCTTTCAAGGGGGAAACTACGAGCAGTACGTC.

This clone came up a few times. The chain recombines TRBV7-9 with TRBJ1-1; 7 positions agree with TRBD1. V dropped 4 bases and J dropped 1; count of bases not matched to a gene: 9. Germline V CDR1 and CDR2: SEHNR, FQNEAQ (reference sequence). This CDR3 has 16 residues. The CDR3 loop is CASSSRQGLGNTEAFF. Here the CDR3 DNA reads TGTGCCAGCAGCTCGAGACAGGGTCTAGGGAACACTGAAGCTTTCTTT.

The genes are TRBV6-5 and TRBJ2-7; 8 bases are a match to TRBD1. With 5 bases clipped from V and 5 bases from J, the junction kept 8 bases outside the gene matches. CDR3 length: 14 residues. Per germline, CDR1 MNHEY and CDR2 SVGAGI. In nucleotides, the CDR3 is TGTGCCAGCAGTACCCCGGACAGGGAGGACGAGCAGTACGTC. It translates to CASSTPDREDEQYV.

The chain joins TRBV2 to TRBJ1-2, with D maybe TRBD1 (5 bases). V lost 2 bases and J 5 bases, leaving 12 bases between the germline ends. The CDR3 extends over 14 amino acids. CDR1 and CDR2 from the germline V gene are SNHLY and FYNNEI. CDR3 protein: CASSEYGGRYGYTF. CDR3 nucleotides: TGTGCCAGCAGTGAATATGGGGGAAGGTATGGCTACACCTTC. Together with reference TRBV2 and TRBJ1-2, the CDR3 gives the full variable domain: EPEVTQTPSHQVTQMGQEVILRCVPISNHLYFYWYRQILGQKVEFLVSFYNNEISEKSEIFDDQFSVERPDGSNFTLKIRSTKLEDSAMYFCASSEYGGRYGYTFGSGTRLTVV.

The chain recombines TRBV9 with TRBJ2-1; D is uncertain. The CDR3 loop spans 12 amino acids. Germline CDR1 SGDLS, CDR2 YYNGEE. V lost 0 bases and J lost 7, with 5 bases in between. Here the CDR3 reads CASSVGMNEQFF. The CDR3 nucleotides read TGTGCCAGCAGCGTAGGTATGAATGAGCAGTTCTTC.

The chain employs TRBV4-1 and TRBJ2-7; the D is unclear. The V gene's germline CDR1 is MGHRA and CDR2 YSYEKL. The CDR3 covers 13 residues. V was shortened by 1 base and J by 5 bases, with 9 bases between the two germline ends. The CDR3 loop is CASSQAVLNEQYF. CDR3 DNA sequence: TGCGCCAGCAGCCAAGCTGTCCTAAACGAGCAGTACTTC.

V gene TRBV27 combines with J gene TRBJ2-1; TRBD2 aligns across 12 bases. Unmatched junction bases numbered 15, after V lost 5 bases and J lost 4 bases. CDR3 size: 19 residues. Germline V CDR1 and CDR2: MNHEY, SMNVEV (reference sequence). CDR3 residues: CASSMRTSGIDGGYNEQFF. The CDR3 nucleotides read TGTGCCAGCAGTATGCGGACTAGCGGGATTGATGGAGGGTACAATGAGCAGTTCTTC.

This chain connects TRBV5-1 to TRBJ2-2, with 7 positions matching TRBD2. V was pared by 6 bases and J by 0 bases, with 8 bases of the junction left unmatched. Germline V gives CDR1 SGHRS, CDR2 YFSETQ. The CDR3 length is 16 residues. CDR3: CASTPLSGANTGELFF. The CDR3 DNA sequence: TGCGCCAGCACCCCCCTGAGCGGGGCGAACACCGGGGAGCTGTTTTTT.